What follows is one T cell receptor (beta chain) and its context. Produced via immunoSEQ multiplex PCR; TCRdb's table is partial and in-frame only. The sample has tens of thousands of clones; over 80% are singletons. The data originate from a study of OX40 agonist ivuxolimab in advanced cancers. As for the study in general: Among those enrolled, mean age was about 60 years (range roughly 20 to 80) and 75% to 85% were male.

V lost 3 bases, J lost 4 bases, and 1 base lay in between. This CDR3 is built from 12 residues. Germline V lookup: CDR1 SEHNR, CDR2 FQNEAQ (reference sequence). The chain employs TRBV7-9 and TRBJ1-6; D is unclear. The source is an adult with an advanced solid tumor such as melanoma, head and neck, liver or kidney cancer. The sample here was CD4+ or CD8+ T cells sorted from blood, taken in a trial of the OX40 agonist ivuxolimab. The CDR3 nucleotides read TGTGCCAGCAGCTTGTATAATTCACCCCTCCACTTT. Its translation: CASSLYNSPLHF.